This T cell receptor (beta chain) was obtained from a study of cytomegalovirus exposure and HLA in healthy donors. The sample holds a few counts of this clone. In germline, CDR1 is SGHRS, CDR2 YFSETQ. This CDR3 has 17 residues. J was trimmed by 5 bases and V by 3 bases; bases with no gene match: 11. The PCR had 60 Vbeta and 13 Jbeta primers. Here immunoSEQ multiplex PCR was the method, and the copy in TCRdb shows in-frame clones only, minus some. Of under 45,000 clones listed, around three quarters are singletons. This receptor was identified in a male donor in good health and CMV-seronegative. The chain carries TRBV5-1 and TRBJ2-5, with TRBD2 matching 12 bases. Sequencing was done on a sample of PBMCs. CDR3 sequence reads: CASSSGTSGPRAETQYF. Written as DNA, the CDR3 is TGCGCCAGCAGCTCAGGGACTAGCGGGCCTAGGGCGGAGACCCAGTACTTC.